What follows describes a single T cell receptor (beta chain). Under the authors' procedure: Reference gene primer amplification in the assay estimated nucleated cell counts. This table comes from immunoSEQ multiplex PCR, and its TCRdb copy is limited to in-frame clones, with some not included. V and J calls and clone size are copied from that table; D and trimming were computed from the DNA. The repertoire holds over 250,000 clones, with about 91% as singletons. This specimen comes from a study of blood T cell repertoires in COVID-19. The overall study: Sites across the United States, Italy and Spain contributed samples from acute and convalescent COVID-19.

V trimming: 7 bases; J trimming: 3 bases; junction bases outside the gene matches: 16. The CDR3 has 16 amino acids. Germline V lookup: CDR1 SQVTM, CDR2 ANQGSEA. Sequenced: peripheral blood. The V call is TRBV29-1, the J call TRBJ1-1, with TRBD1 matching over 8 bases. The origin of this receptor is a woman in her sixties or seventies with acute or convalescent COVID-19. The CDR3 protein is CSGDARQGMRYTEAFF. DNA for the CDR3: TGCAGCGGCGATGCCAGACAGGGGATGAGGTACACTGAAGCTTTCTTT.